What follows describes a single T cell receptor (beta chain). The antigen is unknown. Primers used in a second PCR of about 6 to 11 cycles were a sample-barcoded 5' primer and a J-beta primer mix. TCRdb itself ran the 5' RACE reads through MiXCR, one entry per CDR3 protein. This sample has under 800,000 distinct CDR3 sequences, with roughly two fifths found just once. Caucasian, healthy and from Russia, the donors were aged between about 6 and 90. These data belong to a study of blood T cells in healthy people across ages. As for the study in general: Per two T cells, about one barcoded beta molecule was captured through template switching.

Study results and caveats: It was held that the diversity estimates obtained from one million T cells were underestimates.

With 4 bases removed from V and 2 bases from J, the gap between germline ends came to 20 bases. The CDR3 runs 17 residues. Germline CDR1 and CDR2: SGDLS and YYNGEE. The material sequenced was blood. The V call is TRBV9, the J call TRBJ2-3, with D tentatively TRBD2 (6 bases). The receptor was derived from a woman aged 55-70 years in good health. CDR3: CASSIASAGSNTDTQYF. The CDR3 DNA reads as TGTGCCAGCAGCATAGCTTCTGCGGGATCCAACACAGATACGCAGTATTTT.